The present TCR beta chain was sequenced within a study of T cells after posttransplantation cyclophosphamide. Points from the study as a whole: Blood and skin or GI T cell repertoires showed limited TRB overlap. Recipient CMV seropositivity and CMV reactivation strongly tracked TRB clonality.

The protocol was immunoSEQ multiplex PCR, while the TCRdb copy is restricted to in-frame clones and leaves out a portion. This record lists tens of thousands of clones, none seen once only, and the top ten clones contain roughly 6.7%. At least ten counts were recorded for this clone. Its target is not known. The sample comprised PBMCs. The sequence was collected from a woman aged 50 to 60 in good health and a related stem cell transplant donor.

The CDR3 DNA reads as TGTGCCAGTAGTATTCGGGGCAGGGGCTACGAGCAGTACTTC. Its translation is CASSIRGRGYEQYF. The chain combines TRBV19 with TRBJ2-7, with D perhaps TRBD1 (6 bases). Trimming pared 3 bases from V and 3 bases from J, leaving 12 bases between. This CDR3 comprises 14 residues. The germline CDR1 and CDR2 sequences are LNHDA and SQIVND (reference sequence).